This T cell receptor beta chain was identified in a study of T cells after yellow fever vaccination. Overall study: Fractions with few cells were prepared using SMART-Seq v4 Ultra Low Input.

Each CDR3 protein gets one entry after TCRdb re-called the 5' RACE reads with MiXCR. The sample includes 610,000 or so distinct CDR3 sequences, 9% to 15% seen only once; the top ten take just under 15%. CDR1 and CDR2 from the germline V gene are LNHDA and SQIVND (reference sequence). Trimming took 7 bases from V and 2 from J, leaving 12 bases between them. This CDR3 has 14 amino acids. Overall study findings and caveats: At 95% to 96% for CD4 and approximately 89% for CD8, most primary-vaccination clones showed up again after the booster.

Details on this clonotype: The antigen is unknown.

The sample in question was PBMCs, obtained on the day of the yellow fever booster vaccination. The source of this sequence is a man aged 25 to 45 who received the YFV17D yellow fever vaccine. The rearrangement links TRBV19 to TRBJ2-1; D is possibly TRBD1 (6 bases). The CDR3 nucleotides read TGTGCCAGTACCTGGGGGCGTACCTACAATGAGCAGTTCTTC. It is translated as CASTWGRTYNEQFF.